A single T cell receptor beta chain is shown here with its context. As yet, its antigen is unknown. TCRdb called the reads again in MiXCR, with one record for every CDR3 protein. This sample has roughly 62,000 distinct CDR3 sequences, with around 62% found just once. This sample was included in a study of type 1 regulatory T cells. Study at large: T-allo10 is a Tr1-enriched, alloantigen-specific CD4 T cell product made in vitro.

This TCR derives from a human donor in good health. Sequencing input: cultured non-Tr1 T cells, either the whole culture or a sorted T cell fraction (not recorded which).

The DNA for the CDR3 is TGTGCCAGCAGGCCGCGGCTAATTGGGAAGGGAAAAGGGTCCGCCGATGAGCAGTTCTTC. As protein: CASRPRLIGKGKGSADEQFF. This chain connects TRBV28 to TRBJ2-1, with D hard to call. The V and J ends lost 6 bases and 8 bases respectively, with 35 bases between them. This CDR3 spans 20 amino acids. Germline CDR1 MDHEN, CDR2 SYDVKM. The complete variable domain, with remaining parts taken from reference TRBV28 and TRBJ2-1, reads DVKVTQSSRYLVKRTGEKVFLECVQDMDHENMFWYRQDPGLGLRLIYFSYDVKMKEKGDIPEGYSVSREKKERFSLILESASTNQTSMYLCASRPRLIGKGKGSADEQFFGPGTRLTVL.